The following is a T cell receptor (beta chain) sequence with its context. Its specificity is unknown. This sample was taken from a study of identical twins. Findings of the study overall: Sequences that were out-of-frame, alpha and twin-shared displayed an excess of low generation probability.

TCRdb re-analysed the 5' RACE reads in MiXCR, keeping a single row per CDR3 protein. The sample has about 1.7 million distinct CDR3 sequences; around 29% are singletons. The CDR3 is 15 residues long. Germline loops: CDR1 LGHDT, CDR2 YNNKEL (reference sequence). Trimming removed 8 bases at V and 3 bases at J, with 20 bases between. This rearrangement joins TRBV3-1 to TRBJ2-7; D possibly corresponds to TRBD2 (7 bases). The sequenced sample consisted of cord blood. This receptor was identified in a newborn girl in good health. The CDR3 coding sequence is TGTGCCAGCGGGCAAGGGGGGGCGAGACACTACGAGCAGTACTTC. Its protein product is CASGQGGARHYEQYF.